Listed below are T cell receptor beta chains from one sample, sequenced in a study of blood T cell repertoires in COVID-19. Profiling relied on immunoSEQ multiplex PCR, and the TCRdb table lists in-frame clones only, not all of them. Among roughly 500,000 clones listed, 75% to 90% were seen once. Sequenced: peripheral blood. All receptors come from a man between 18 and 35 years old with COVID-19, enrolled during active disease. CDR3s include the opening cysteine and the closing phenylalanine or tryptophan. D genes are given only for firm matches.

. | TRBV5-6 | CASSLEGAPTGELFF
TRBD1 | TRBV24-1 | CATSSGTVIQETQYF
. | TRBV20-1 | CSAHRAGYTF
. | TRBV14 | CASSPTGKINYGYTF
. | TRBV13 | CASSLLYYEQYF
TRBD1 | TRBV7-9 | CASSSTTPGQGFEQYF
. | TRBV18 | CASSPRKGRDTEAFF
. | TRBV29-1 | CSVENGGTDTQYF
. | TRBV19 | CASSIGYGYTF
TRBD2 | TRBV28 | CASSWLAGGHEQYF
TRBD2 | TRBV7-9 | CASSSSRLAETSTDTQYF
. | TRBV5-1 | CASSPGGGREGYTF
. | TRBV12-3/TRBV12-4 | CASSFFGETQYF
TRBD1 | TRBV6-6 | CASRPRQGAYEQYF
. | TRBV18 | CASSPSQTYEQYF
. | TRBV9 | CASSRLMNTEAFF
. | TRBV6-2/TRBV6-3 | CASSLLGQPQHF
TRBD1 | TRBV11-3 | CASSSEGQTMNTEAFF
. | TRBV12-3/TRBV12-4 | CASRSGAEQYF
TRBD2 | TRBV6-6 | CASSLLAGAGETQYF
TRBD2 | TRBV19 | CASSAGLAGGTDTQYF
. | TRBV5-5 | CASSLVSPNKPSTDTQYF
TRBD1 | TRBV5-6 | CASSFSDRDSYEQYF
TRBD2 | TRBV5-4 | CASSTLTSGGTGELFF
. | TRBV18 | CASSPEPARQIGAFF
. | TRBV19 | CASMVGREAFF
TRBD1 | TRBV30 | CALLRQGYDNEQFF
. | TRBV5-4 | CASSLMESGTQYF